These T cell receptor beta chains were read from a single sample in a study of shared clonotypes between healthy human individuals. Only in-frame clones appear in the TCRdb table, and some are missing; sequencing was by immunoSEQ multiplex PCR. Of some 2.1 million clones detected, over 85% appear once; the ten largest clones hold around 1.1%. Source material: naive CD8+ T cells sorted from blood. Receptor source: a man younger than 35 in good health. CDR3s leave out the opening cysteine and the closing phenylalanine or tryptophan.

CDR3aa | v_gene
ASSLAGDYEQY | TRBV7-9
SVENRDSVLPDTQY | TRBV29-1
ASSSNTGTDEKLF | TRBV7-9
ASTPTPGTNEQY | TRBV19
ASRTGDTEAF | TRBV19
ASSLRGQGAISETQY | TRBV13
ASSPIGTDTEAF | TRBV7-8
ASSYRDSPYEQY | TRBV28
ASSYSLGISTEAF | TRBV6-5
ASSPRTSGGLEQY | TRBV28
ASSLSRTGREETQY | TRBV13
ASSFTGEGNQPQH | TRBV28
ASTPDPSSQPQH | TRBV28
ASSEYGGQGYQETQY | TRBV25-1
ASRITGDDGNTIY | TRBV6-5
ASSFSRDSLYEQY | TRBV7-2
ASSLGVWSNQPQH | TRBV27
ASSWGQVNYGYT | TRBV5-6
ASSWEVGANTGELF | TRBV6-5
AGTGRDEKLF | TRBV30
SAGGYEQY | TRBV29-1
ASSDLSGTEGETQY | TRBV6-1
ASSLNSYEQY | TRBV19
ASSPGQGNQPQH | TRBV7-9
ASSQFDRGNEKLF | TRBV4-1
ASSLGTSGSRETQY | TRBV7-8
ASSLSSGEQY | TRBV27
ASSEGSGGYEQY | TRBV2
AVAPGGNTGELF | TRBV6-5
ASSEFTGTEFLYEQY | TRBV6-1
ASSLSGQGAVGYT | TRBV27
ASSPGGAEQY | TRBV5-4
ASSLVGAGELF | TRBV11-2
SAQGSTGELF | TRBV29-1
ASSLYSGNTIY | TRBV5-6
ASSPRDRGLNTEAF | TRBV19
ASSVGQGATYEQY | TRBV6-1
ASTQYRERGSPLH | TRBV27
ASSGVENQPQH | TRBV6-5
ASSLLAGGPNEQF | TRBV6-5
ASSQSGLGNTIY | TRBV4-1
ASLRTSGGQETQY | TRBV2
ASSETSDKGYEQY | TRBV11-2